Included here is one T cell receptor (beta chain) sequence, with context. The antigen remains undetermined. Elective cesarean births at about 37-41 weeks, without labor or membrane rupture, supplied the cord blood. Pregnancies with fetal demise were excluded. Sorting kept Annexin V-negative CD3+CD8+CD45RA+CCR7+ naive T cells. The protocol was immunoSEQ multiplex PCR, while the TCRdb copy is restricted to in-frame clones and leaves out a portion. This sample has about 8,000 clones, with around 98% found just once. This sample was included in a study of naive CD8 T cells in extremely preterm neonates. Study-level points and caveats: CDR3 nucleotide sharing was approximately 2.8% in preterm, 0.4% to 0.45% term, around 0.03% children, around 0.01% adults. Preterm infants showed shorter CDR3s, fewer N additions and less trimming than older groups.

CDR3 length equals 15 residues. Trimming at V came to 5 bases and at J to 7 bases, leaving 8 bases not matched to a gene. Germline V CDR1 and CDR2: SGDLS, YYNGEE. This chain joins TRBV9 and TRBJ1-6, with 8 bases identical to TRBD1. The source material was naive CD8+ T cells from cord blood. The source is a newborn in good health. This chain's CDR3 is CASSRRGLDNSPLHF. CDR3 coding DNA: TGTGCCAGCAGTCGCAGGGGGCTTGACAATTCACCCCTCCACTTT.